The 19 T cell receptor beta chains given below trace back to one sample, sequenced in a study of blood T cells in healthy people across ages. A J-beta primer mix and a sample-barcoded 5' primer were used in a second PCR of about 7 to 12 cycles. TCRdb called the 5' RACE reads again in MiXCR, with one record for every CDR3 protein. The sample carries approximately 600,000 distinct CDR3 sequences, around three fifths recorded once. The sample comprised blood. These receptors originate from a man aged 60-69 years in good health.

This clonotype was seen a handful of times. The chain uses TRBV7-2 and TRBJ2-1; 12 bases agree with TRBD2. TRBJ2-7 explains the end of the DNA better; the J call may be wrong. There are 15 residues in the CDR3. Per germline, CDR1 SGHTA and CDR2 FQGNSA. The CDR3 DNA is TGTGCCAGCAGTCTAGCGGGGGGGCCCTACAATGAGCAGTACTTC. This encodes CASSLAGGPYNEQYF.

The V and J genes are TRBV20-1 and TRBJ2-7; 11 nucleotides agree with TRBD1. Trimming took 3 bases from V and 6 from J; bases not matched to a gene: 7. Germline V CDR1 and CDR2: DFQATT, SNEGSKA (reference sequence). The CDR3 extends over 14 amino acids. CDR3 sequence reads: CSAREGQGAFEQYF. CDR3 nucleotide sequence: TGCAGTGCTAGGGAAGGACAGGGGGCTTTCGAGCAGTACTTC.

A remark on this clonotype: One end of the junction is discordant with germline, which a read error may explain. The rearrangement uses TRBV28 and TRBJ1-5, with 7 bases lining up with TRBD1. The CDR3 is made up of 15 amino acids. CDR1 is MDHEN, CDR2 SYDVKM, per germline. Here the CDR3 reads CASSFPTGRNRPQHF. The CDR3 nucleotides are TGTGCCAGCAGTTTCCCGACAGGGCGAAATCGGCCCCAGCATTTT.

This rearrangement joins TRBV10-3 to TRBJ1-2; 10 bases line up with TRBD1. V gave up 3 bases and J gave up 5 bases; unmatched junction bases: 12. Per germline, CDR1 ENHRY and CDR2 SYGVKD. The CDR3 runs 17 residues. The CDR3 DNA reads TGTGCCATCAGTGATACCTCCAGGGGACAGGGGCGATATGGCTACACCTTC. Protein product: CAISDTSRGQGRYGYTF.

This clonotype was found once. The rearrangement uses TRBV6-1 and TRBJ1-2; possible D gene TRBD1, 5 bases. Trimming removed 10 bases at V and 7 bases at J, with 22 bases between. Germline-derived CDR1 and CDR2 are MNHNS and SASEGT. The CDR3 is 14 residues long. CDR3 coding DNA: TGTGCCAACAGCCTCGCCGGGACGCGAAGTGGCTACACCTTC. It codes for CANSLAGTRSGYTF.

This clonotype was counted between two and nine times. The CDR3 region has the DNA TGCAGTGCTTCTTATCTTGGAGGGAGCAATTCACCCCTCCACTTT. Amino acid sequence: CSASYLGGSNSPLHF. The rearrangement uses TRBV20-1 and TRBJ1-6; the D is unclear. Trimming left V 5 bases short and J 7 bases short, with 18 bases between. The CDR3 contains 15 residues. Per germline, CDR1 DFQATT and CDR2 SNEGSKA (reference sequence).

V is TRBV10-3 and J is TRBJ1-2, with a tentative D call TRBD1 (5 bases). Germline CDR1 ENHRY, CDR2 SYGVKD. Trimming shortened V by 2 bases and J by 3 bases, and 7 bases separated the two germline ends. CDR3 length: 13 amino acids. The CDR3 coding sequence is TGTGCCATCAGTGAGCAGGGCGACTATGGCTACACCTTC. Translating it yields CAISEQGDYGYTF.

This chain connects TRBV13 to TRBJ2-5; 10 bases agree with TRBD2. The length of the CDR3 is 16 residues. In germline, CDR1 is PRHDT, CDR2 FYEKMQ (reference sequence). V lost 5 bases, J lost 11 bases, and 17 bases stayed unmatched. The CDR3 nucleotides are TGTGCCAGCAGCCCAGCGGGGGGGCCGGGTGGCAATGAGCAGTACTTC. It codes for CASSPAGGPGGNEQYF.

This chain joins TRBV12-3 or TRBV12-4 and TRBJ1-1; 7 bases agree with TRBD1. The V gene end was trimmed by 2 bases and the J gene end by 9 bases; junction bases not matched to a gene: 6. The CDR3 length is 13 residues. The CDR3 DNA reads as TGTGCCAGCAGTTTAATGGGACAGAGTCAAGCTTTCTTT. This gives the protein CASSLMGQSQAFF.

V usage is TRBV20-1 and J usage is TRBJ1-6, with D perhaps TRBD1 (6 bases). This CDR3 is built from 14 residues. Trimming removed 4 bases from V and 8 bases from J, with 15 bases in between. From germline, CDR1 is DFQATT and CDR2 SNEGSKA (reference sequence). This CDR3 is CSATTGFSYSPLHF. The CDR3 region has the DNA TGCAGTGCTACCACAGGGTTTAGTTATTCACCCCTCCACTTT.

This clonotype occurred once. One end of the junction varies from germline; a read error may be responsible. CDR3 sequence (DNA): TGTACCAGCAGCCCCGGGGGGCTTAACTATGGCTACACCTTC. Its translation is CTSSPGGLNYGYTF. V is TRBV4-2 and J is TRBJ1-2; a weak D match, TRBD1 (6 bases). The CDR3 covers 14 residues. Germline V gives CDR1 LGHNA, CDR2 YNFKEQ.

This rearrangement joins TRBV14 to TRBJ2-5, with D unclear. The germline V gene encodes CDR1 SGHDN and CDR2 FVKESK. The V end was cut by 2 bases, the J end by 2 bases, with 6 bases between. The CDR3 contains 13 residues. The CDR3 coding sequence is TGTGCCAGCAGCCAACTTCAGCAAGAGACCCAGTACTTC. This gives the protein CASSQLQQETQYF.

The chain joins TRBV20-1 to TRBJ2-5; the match to TRBD1 covers 12 bases. Per the germline V gene, CDR1 is DFQATT and CDR2 is SNEGSKA (reference sequence). The CDR3 has 16 amino acids. With V trimmed by 0 bases and J by 3 bases, 5 bases remained unmatched. In nucleotides, the CDR3 is TGCAGTGCTAGAGACTGGGGACAGGGGGCGGAAGAGACCCAGTACTTC. Residues: CSARDWGQGAEETQYF.

The V gene is TRBV11-2, the J gene TRBJ1-2, with 7 bases aligning to TRBD1. The CDR3 has 15 amino acids. Germline lookup yields CDR1 SGHAT and CDR2 FQNNGV. Losses at the gene ends were 6 bases for V and 8 bases for J; bases not matched to a gene: 15. The CDR3 DNA reads as TGTGCCAGCAGGTCCCCGGCGACAGGGAAGAGGGGCTACACCTTC. Its translation is CASRSPATGKRGYTF.

This clonotype was observed a handful of times. The chain joins TRBV7-2 to TRBJ2-5; TRBD2 is a possible D gene (5 bases). This CDR3 spans 14 amino acids. V was shortened by 4 bases and J by 5 bases, with 14 bases between the two germline ends. CDR1 and CDR2 from the germline V gene are SGHTA and FQGNSA. The chain's CDR3 is CASSSPGFWETQYF. CDR3 DNA sequence: TGTGCCAGCAGCTCTCCGGGATTTTGGGAGACCCAGTACTTC. The full variable domain, in which reference TRBV7-2 and TRBJ2-5 provide the parts outside the CDR3, is GAGVSQSPSNKVTEKGKDVELRCDPISGHTALYWYRQSLGQGLEFLIYFQGNSAPDKSGLPSDRFSAERTGGSVSTLTIQRTQQEDSAVYLCASSSPGFWETQYFGPGTRLLVL.

This clonotype appeared a few times. The chain carries TRBV4-1 and TRBJ2-3, with 8 bases matching TRBD2. Germline trimming cut 4 bases from V and 0 bases from J; bases unmatched to any gene: 3. The germline CDR1 and CDR2 sequences are MGHRA and YSYEKL. The CDR3 covers 15 residues. The CDR3 DNA sequence: TGCGCCAGCAGCCTTAGCGGGGAGAGCACAGATACGCAGTATTTT. This sequence encodes CASSLSGESTDTQYF.

The chain couples TRBV5-1 to TRBJ2-1; 11 bases line up with TRBD2. The germline gives CDR1 SGHRS, CDR2 YFSETQ. J was trimmed by 6 bases and V by 4 bases; bases with no gene match: 3. The CDR3 has 14 residues. As DNA, the CDR3 is TGCGCCAGCAGCCAAACTAGCGGGGGCAATGAGCAGTTCTTC. It encodes CASSQTSGGNEQFF. Together with reference TRBV5-1 and TRBJ2-1, the CDR3 gives the full variable domain: KAGVTQTPRYLIKTRGQQVTLSCSPISGHRSVSWYQQTPGQGLQFLFEYFSETQRNKGNFPGRFSGRQFSNSRSEMNVSTLELGDSALYLCASSQTSGGNEQFFGPGTRLTVL.

This chain uses TRBV10-3 with TRBJ1-2; weak D call: TRBD1 (6 bases). Per germline, CDR1 ENHRY and CDR2 SYGVKD. CDR3 length: 14 amino acids. Trimming cost V 6 bases and J 6 bases, with 17 bases left between them. The CDR3 is CAIRPVGGYHGYTF. For the CDR3, the DNA is TGTGCCATCAGGCCTGTTGGGGGCTATCATGGCTACACCTTC.

This clonotype was found a few times. Here the CDR3 reads CASRRTSGGAQTQYF. The CDR3 nucleotides are TGTGCCAGCAGGAGGACTAGCGGGGGGGCGCAGACCCAGTACTTC. V gene TRBV2 combines with J gene TRBJ2-5, with TRBD2 matching 15 bases. The germline gives CDR1 SNHLY, CDR2 FYNNEI. The ends lost 6 bases at V and 6 bases at J; junction bases unmatched: 5. This CDR3 is 15 amino acids long.